The 24 T cell receptor beta chains reported below all come from one sample, sequenced in a study of T cells after yellow fever vaccination. TCRdb passed the 5' RACE reads through MiXCR, listing each CDR3 protein once. The sample holds 300,000 to 400,000 distinct CDR3 sequences, 7.5% to 9% seen once. The sequencing here drew on PBMCs, taken on the day of the first yellow fever vaccination. Receptor source: a man aged 18 to 30 who received the YFV17D yellow fever vaccine.

Only a few counts were recorded for this clonotype. The V call is TRBV5-1, the J call TRBJ2-7, with 9 positions matching TRBD2. J gave up 3 bases and V 3 bases, and 7 bases lay outside the gene matches. Germline V lookup: CDR1 SGHRS, CDR2 YFSETQ. CDR3 length: 15 residues. The CDR3 sequence: CASSYRASGVYEQYF. The CDR3 DNA is TGCGCCAGCAGCTATAGGGCTAGCGGGGTCTACGAGCAGTACTTC.

Only a few counts were recorded for this clonotype. The chain links TRBV19 to TRBJ2-2, with 8 bases fitting TRBD2. CDR1 and CDR2 from the germline V gene are LNHDA and SQIVND (reference sequence). This CDR3 spans 13 amino acids. V lost 6 bases to trimming and J lost 6 bases; unmatched junction nucleotides: 3. The CDR3 here is CASSPAGAGELFF. The CDR3 DNA follows: TGTGCCAGTAGCCCAGCGGGGGCCGGGGAGCTGTTTTTT.

The chain carries TRBV5-1 and TRBJ2-2, with D possibly being TRBD2 (6 bases). This CDR3 is built from 13 residues. Germline V gene sequence: CDR1 SGHRS, CDR2 YFSETQ. V lost 4 bases, J lost 9 bases, and 13 bases lay in between. The CDR3 DNA is TGCGCCAGCAGCCCCCCGGGGGTCCGGGAGCTGTTTTTT. Its protein product is CASSPPGVRELFF.

This clonotype was observed a few times. V is TRBV7-9 and J is TRBJ2-5, with D tentatively TRBD1 (7 bases). Between the trimmed V and J ends, which lost 5 bases and 4 bases, there was a span of 17 bases. In germline, CDR1 is SEHNR, CDR2 FQNEAQ (reference sequence). CDR3 size: 15 residues. The CDR3 DNA reads as TGTGCCAGCAGCCGGGGGACACAGGGGTTAGAGACCCAGTACTTC. Amino acid sequence: CASSRGTQGLETQYF.

This clonotype showed up just a few times. V usage is TRBV5-4 and J usage is TRBJ2-7; TRBD2 matches at 8 bases. Germline-derived CDR1 and CDR2 are SGHNT and YYREEE (reference sequence). V was clipped by 4 bases and J by 2 bases; unmatched bases: 11. The CDR3 covers 16 residues. The DNA of the CDR3 is TGTGCCAGCAGCACTTCTAGCGGGCGAAATCCCTACGAGCAGTACTTC. It yields the protein CASSTSSGRNPYEQYF.

The gene calls are TRBV5-1 and TRBJ1-1, with D tentatively TRBD1 (5 bases). Germline loops: CDR1 SGHRS, CDR2 YFSETQ. The CDR3 covers 15 residues. V lost 1 base and J lost 5, with 15 bases in between. DNA for the CDR3: TGCGCCAGCAGCTTGAGTCCGGGGGTTGGTACTGAAGCTTTCTTT. It encodes CASSLSPGVGTEAFF.

To note about this clonotype: It is likely a read error, because the conserved phenylalanine at the end of the CDR3 is missing. The V call is TRBV7-2, the J call TRBJ2-1; the match to TRBD1 covers 7 bases. The CDR3 covers 16 residues. CDR1 is SGHTA, CDR2 FQGNSA, per germline. The junction had 7 bases not matched to a gene; V was cut back by 1 base and J by 4 bases. In DNA, the CDR3 is TGTGCCAGCAGCTTAGGGCTTCCGGGACAGTACAATGAGCAGTTCTTA. Residues: CASSLGLPGQYNEQFL.

This clonotype was seen more than once but under ten times. The rearrangement joins TRBV28 to TRBJ2-2; possible D gene TRBD2, 6 bases. Trimming took off 3 bases at V and 4 bases at J, with 12 bases between the two ends. The CDR3 loop spans 15 amino acids. The germline V gene has CDR1 MDHEN and CDR2 SYDVKM. The DNA of the CDR3 is TGTGCCAGCAGTTTCGAATTAGCGGCCACCGGGGAGCTGTTTTTT. It is translated as CASSFELAATGELFF.

This chain connects TRBV7-9 to TRBJ2-7; TRBD1 or TRBD2 may be the D gene (5 bases each). The V gene's germline CDR1 is SEHNR and CDR2 FQNEAQ (reference sequence). Trimming left V 5 bases short and J 7 bases short, with 21 bases between. The CDR3 runs to 15 residues. DNA for the CDR3: TGTGCCAGCAGCGCTTGGGGACGCGGGTTTGGGGAGCAGTACTTC. This gives the protein CASSAWGRGFGEQYF.

This clonotype has just a few counts. The chain links TRBV18 to TRBJ1-5, with 7 positions matching TRBD1. This CDR3 region has 14 residues. V lost 5 bases, J lost 4 bases, and 5 bases stayed unmatched. Germline V gene sequence: CDR1 KGHSH, CDR2 LQKENI. CDR3 DNA sequence: TGTGCCAGCTCATCGACAGGGAATAATCAGCCCCAGCATTTT. Protein sequence: CASSSTGNNQPQHF.

This clonotype was detected only a few times. The chain joins TRBV6-1 to TRBJ2-7, with 12 bases lining up with TRBD2. The CDR3 contains 14 residues. V gave up 5 bases and J gave up 6 bases; unmatched junction bases: 5. Germline lookup yields CDR1 MNHNS and CDR2 SASEGT. Here the CDR3 DNA reads TGTGCCAGCAGTCTGACTAGCGGGGGCTCCGAGCAGTACTTC. Translated, it gives CASSLTSGGSEQYF.

The chain employs TRBV20-1 and TRBJ2-6; the D call may be TRBD1 or TRBD2 (5 bases each). There are 15 residues in the CDR3. The V gene lost 6 bases and the J gene lost 2 bases, with 14 bases spanning the gap. Per germline, CDR1 DFQATT and CDR2 SNEGSKA (reference sequence). CDR3: CSAIAVGAGANVLTF. In DNA, the CDR3 is TGCAGTGCCATTGCCGTGGGGGCTGGGGCCAACGTCCTGACTTTC.

This clonotype was counted ten times or more. This rearrangement joins TRBV28 to TRBJ1-2; D not certain. Germline CDR1 and CDR2: MDHEN and SYDVKM. Trimming pared 6 bases from V and 7 bases from J, leaving 9 bases between. The CDR3 extends over 11 amino acids. CDR3 loop: CASRLDFGYTF. DNA for the CDR3: TGTGCCAGCAGGTTAGACTTTGGCTACACCTTC.

This clonotype was seen ten or more times. The CDR3: CASSYDPTSGGINEQYF. The CDR3 DNA reads as TGTGCCAGCAGTTACGATCCCACTAGCGGGGGGATCAACGAGCAGTACTTC. The chain recombines TRBV6-2 or TRBV6-3 with TRBJ2-7; 12 nucleotides line up with TRBD2. The germline CDR1 and CDR2 sequences are MNHEY and SVGEGT. Trimming cost V 2 bases and J 5 bases; bases outside gene matches: 10. The CDR3 is 17 residues long.

This clonotype was counted a few times. The V call is TRBV20-1, the J call TRBJ2-7, with a weak D call TRBD1 (6 bases). The length of the CDR3 is 14 residues. Germline-derived CDR1 and CDR2 are DFQATT and SNEGSKA (reference sequence). The V gene lost 6 bases and the J gene lost 1 base, with 16 bases spanning the gap. The CDR3 DNA is TGCAGTGCCACTCAGCCAACAGGGTCCTACGAGCAGTACTTC. Encoded protein: CSATQPTGSYEQYF.

J is TRBJ2-2 and V is TRBV2, with 8 bases aligning to TRBD2. The CDR3 has 14 residues. V lost 7 bases, J lost 4 bases, and 5 bases stayed unmatched. In germline, CDR1 is SNHLY, CDR2 FYNNEI. The CDR3 spells CASNVAGTTGELFF. CDR3 DNA sequence: TGTGCCAGCAACGTAGCGGGGACCACCGGGGAGCTGTTTTTT.

This clonotype has just a few counts. J is TRBJ2-1 and V is TRBV19; D unclear. The CDR3 loop spans 13 amino acids. Trimming removed 7 bases at V and 5 bases at J, with 12 bases between. In germline, CDR1 is LNHDA, CDR2 SQIVND (reference sequence). Here the CDR3 reads CASTANQDNEQFF. CDR3 nucleotides: TGTGCCAGTACCGCCAACCAGGACAATGAGCAGTTCTTC.

In this sample, this clonotype turned up many times. V is TRBV4-3 and J is TRBJ1-1; D is perhaps TRBD1 (6 bases). Trimming took off 0 bases at V and 7 bases at J, with 12 bases between the two ends. The length of the CDR3 is 14 residues. Germline values: CDR1 LGHNA, CDR2 YSLEER. The CDR3 DNA is TGCGCCAGCAGCCAAGATAGGGGGGCAGATGAAGCTTTCTTT. This translates into CASSQDRGADEAFF.

There are many counts of this clonotype. The chain is built from TRBV27 and TRBJ2-7, with 9 bases identical to TRBD2. After removal of 5 bases from V and 3 bases from J, the junction contained 11 bases not matched to a gene. CDR1 is MNHEY and CDR2 is SMNVEV in the germline V gene (reference sequence). The CDR3 extends over 16 amino acids. CDR3 sequence reads: CASSRGGGRTGYEQYF. CDR3 bases: TGTGCCAGCAGTCGCGGGGGGGGGCGTACCGGCTACGAGCAGTACTTC.

There are a few counts of this clonotype. The J gene is TRBJ1-2, the V gene TRBV6-1; 9 bases line up with TRBD1. This CDR3 is 15 amino acids long. Germline values: CDR1 MNHNS, CDR2 SASEGT. After removal of 7 bases from V and 2 bases from J, the junction contained 8 bases not matched to a gene. CDR3 residues: CASKEPGTGNYGYTF. The CDR3 region has the DNA TGTGCCAGCAAAGAACCCGGGACAGGGAACTATGGCTACACCTTC.

The chain recombines TRBV6-1 with TRBJ2-7; D gene uncertain. Trimming cost V 6 bases and J 3 bases, with 15 bases left between them. CDR1 and CDR2 from the germline V gene are MNHNS and SASEGT. This CDR3 is built from 14 residues. The CDR3 reads CASRLDLGGYEQYV. For the CDR3, the DNA is TGTGCCAGCAGGCTCGACTTAGGCGGCTACGAGCAGTACGTC.

Concerning this clonotype: An end of the junction differs from the germline gene, which may be a read error. The chain employs TRBV5-6 and TRBJ2-7, with D possibly called TRBD1 or TRBD2 (6 bases each). Germline loops: CDR1 SGHDT, CDR2 YYEEEE. This CDR3 is 14 amino acids long. CDR3 bases: TGTGCCAGCGGCTTCGGGGGCCTCTCCTACGAGCAGTACTTC. Its protein is CASGFGGLSYEQYF.

The chain is built from TRBV4-2 and TRBJ1-3; no reliable D call. The length of the CDR3 is 14 residues. Germline V gene lookup returns CDR1 LGHNA and CDR2 YNFKEQ. V was trimmed by 4 bases and J by 7 bases, leaving 14 bases between them. This chain's CDR3 is CASSPRTVGNTIYF. The CDR3, as DNA: TGTGCCAGCAGCCCCCGGACCGTCGGGAACACCATATATTTT.

The CDR3 region is CASTRTGVYEQYF. CDR3 DNA: TGTGCCAGCACCCGGACAGGGGTCTACGAGCAGTACTTC. The V call is TRBV6-2 or TRBV6-3, the J call TRBJ2-7; 9 bases line up with TRBD1. V gave up 7 bases and J gave up 3 bases; unmatched junction bases: 4. Germline CDR1 and CDR2: MNHEY and SVGEGT. The CDR3 covers 13 residues.